This T cell receptor beta chain derives from a study of shared clonotypes between healthy human individuals. Study findings and constraints: Richness estimates generally favored naive over memory subsets. Lower generation probabilities were found for non-shared clonotypes than for those shared by all four donors.

Every subset's genomic DNA went evenly onto several immunoSEQ plates. Sequencing was performed with immunoSEQ multiplex PCR; in TCRdb, only in-frame clones are kept and a portion is missing. Of millions of clones listed, around 90% are singletons. Study donors comprised healthy, HIV-negative adults devoid of recent acute infection or vaccination. About this clone itself: Its antigen is unknown.

The sample taken for sequencing was naive CD4+ T cells sorted from blood. Subset here: CD45RA+ positively selected. The TCR was taken from a man aged 18 to 29 in good health.

DNA for the CDR3: TGTGCCAGCAGTTATTTGGGTGGGAGCTCTGGAAACACCATATATTTT. This translates into CASSYLGGSSGNTIYF. The chain uses TRBV6-6 and TRBJ1-3; D is ambiguous. Trimming cost V 3 bases and J 0 bases, with 12 bases left between them. The CDR3 covers 16 residues. The germline CDR1 and CDR2 sequences are MNHNY and SVGAGI (reference sequence).